The 31 T cell receptor beta chains below all came from one sample that was sequenced in a study of spatial heterogeneity in lung cancer. Time point noted: blood at routine non-recurrence follow-up after resection. TCRdb re-derived calls from the 5' RACE reads in MiXCR, one entry per CDR3 protein. The sample includes under 20,000 distinct CDR3 sequences, 10% of them seen just once. The sequencing used PBMCs, collected at follow-up. These receptors all stem from a female donor with early-stage non-small cell lung cancer.

There are many counts of this clonotype. The J gene is TRBJ2-3, the V gene TRBV5-4; 11 bases agree with TRBD1. Losses at the gene ends were 3 bases for V and 6 bases for J; bases not matched to a gene: 6. CDR1 SGHNT and CDR2 YYREEE come from the germline V gene (reference sequence). The CDR3 spans 15 residues. The CDR3 region has the DNA TGTGCCAGCAGCTCCTCTGGGACAGGGGGTGATACGCAGTATTTT. Protein sequence: CASSSSGTGGDTQYF.

This clonotype has at least ten counts. This chain uses TRBV12-3 or TRBV12-4 with TRBJ2-7; 9 bases agree with TRBD1. V lost 7 bases, J lost 1 base, and 8 bases stayed unmatched. The CDR3 covers 15 residues. The CDR3 region is CASTLSGTGSYEQYF. For the CDR3, the DNA is TGTGCCAGCACTCTCTCCGGGACAGGGTCCTACGAGCAGTACTTC.

At least ten counts were recorded for this clonotype. This rearrangement joins TRBV2 to TRBJ1-2, with 7 nucleotides matching TRBD1. This CDR3 contains 14 residues. The ends lost 4 bases at V and 4 bases at J; junction bases unmatched: 6. Germline loops: CDR1 SNHLY, CDR2 FYNNEI. The CDR3 protein is CASSGTGNLYGYTF. The CDR3 DNA is TGTGCCAGCAGTGGGACAGGCAACCTCTATGGCTACACCTTC.

A remark on this clonotype: A read error is possible here, since a much larger clone lies one base away. The J gene is TRBJ1-2, the V gene TRBV7-8; D uncertain. V lost 1 base and J 7 bases, leaving 13 bases between the germline ends. CDR1 is SGHVS, CDR2 FQNEAQ, per germline. CDR3 length equals 14 residues. The CDR3 nucleotides read TGTGCCAGCAGCTTAGGTCCATTGGATCCTGGCTACACCTTC. Its translation: CASSLGPLDPGYTF.

This clonotype was seen at least ten times. This chain uses TRBV5-1 with TRBJ1-1, with D uncertain. CDR1 and CDR2 (germline): SGHRS, YFSETQ. V was shortened by 3 bases and J by 1 base, with 13 bases between the two germline ends. The CDR3 is 15 amino acids. This CDR3 reads CASSSPRNANTEAFF. In DNA, the CDR3 is TGCGCCAGCAGCTCCCCCCGGAACGCGAACACTGAAGCTTTCTTT.

This clonotype was seen at least ten times. In DNA, the CDR3 is TGTGCCAGCAGCCCCGTGGCAGGGACCTACGAGCAGTACTTC. Amino acid sequence: CASSPVAGTYEQYF. The chain employs TRBV7-2 and TRBJ2-7; tentatively, D is TRBD1 (5 bases). Germline CDR1 is SGHTA and CDR2 is FQGNSA. This CDR3 has 14 residues. V lost 5 bases and J 2 bases, leaving 13 bases between the germline ends.

The table lists this clonotype with many counts. This chain links TRBV11-2 with TRBJ2-3, with D uncertain. V lost 1 base, J lost 6 bases, and 11 bases lay in between. The CDR3 runs 14 residues. Germline V gene sequence: CDR1 SGHAT, CDR2 FQNNGV. The CDR3 DNA reads as TGTGCCAGCAGCTTAGTACCCTCTCGGGATACGCAGTATTTT. Its translation is CASSLVPSRDTQYF.

This clonotype was observed many times. The V and J genes are TRBV19 and TRBJ2-2; 10 bases match TRBD1. CDR1 is LNHDA, CDR2 SQIVND, per germline (reference sequence). This CDR3 is built from 15 residues. The trim removed 10 bases at V and 4 bases at J, leaving 9 bases unmatched. CDR3 nucleotides: TGTGCCACCGTTAGGGGACAGGGGTTCACCGGGGAGCTGTTTTTT. This encodes CATVRGQGFTGELFF.

This sequence joins TRBV7-2 and TRBJ2-1, with TRBD1 as a possible D gene (5 bases). CDR1 is SGHTA, CDR2 FQGNSA, per germline. The V and J ends lost 4 bases and 3 bases respectively, with 19 bases between them. The CDR3 is 17 residues long. The CDR3 coding sequence is TGTGCCAGCAGCTCCTCGGGTGGGGTTAGGGGCTACAATGAGCAGTTCTTC. It codes for CASSSSGGVRGYNEQFF.

The V gene is TRBV7-2, the J gene TRBJ2-5, with D tentatively TRBD1 (6 bases). Germline V lookup: CDR1 SGHTA, CDR2 FQGNSA. The CDR3 runs to 13 residues. V was clipped by 3 bases and J by 2 bases, with 7 bases between them. The CDR3 DNA sequence: TGTGCCAGCAGCTTCAGGGGACAAGAGACCCAGTACTTC. This gives the protein CASSFRGQETQYF.

This clonotype showed up many times. This sequence joins TRBV6-2 or TRBV6-3 and TRBJ2-5, with 9 positions matching TRBD1. V lost 5 bases to trimming and J lost 5 bases; unmatched junction nucleotides: 3. Looked up from germline, CDR1 is MNHEY and CDR2 is SVGEGT. There are 13 residues in the CDR3. The CDR3 protein is CASSTGGDETQYF. CDR3 nucleotide sequence: TGTGCCAGCAGTACAGGGGGCGACGAGACCCAGTACTTC.

In its sample, this clonotype was seen many times. The chain uses TRBV10-2 and TRBJ2-1; TRBD2 aligns across 8 bases. Germline V CDR1 and CDR2: WSHSY, SAAADI. CDR3 length: 15 amino acids. The trim removed 6 bases at V and 1 base at J, leaving 5 bases unmatched. The CDR3 reads CASRRTSGSYNEQFF. For the CDR3, the DNA is TGCGCCAGCAGGCGTACTAGCGGTTCCTACAATGAGCAGTTCTTC.

This clonotype was observed many times. The CDR3, as DNA: TGCGCCAGCAGCTTGGGCTCGGTAGAGACCCAGTACTTC. Its protein is CASSLGSVETQYF. This sequence joins TRBV5-1 and TRBJ2-5; D gene ambiguous. The V gene lost 0 bases and the J gene lost 4 bases, with 7 bases spanning the gap. The CDR3 spans 13 residues. Germline values: CDR1 SGHRS, CDR2 YFSETQ.

The V call is TRBV7-6, the J call TRBJ1-1; no clear D gene. The V gene's germline CDR1 is SGHVS and CDR2 FNYEAQ. The CDR3 spans 13 residues. The V end was cut by 2 bases, the J end by 2 bases, with 6 bases between. The CDR3 nucleotides are TGTGCCAGCAGCTTACAGCTTAACACTGAAGCTTTCTTT. It translates to CASSLQLNTEAFF.

Comment on this clonotype: With a much larger clone just one base away, this may be a read error. The rearrangement joins TRBV30 to TRBJ2-5; TRBD2 agrees at 8 bases. Trimming took 7 bases from V and 1 from J; bases not matched to a gene: 14. The CDR3 runs to 16 residues. Germline V gene sequence: CDR1 GTSNPN, CDR2 SVGIG (reference sequence). The CDR3 is CASFGGGGLFQETQYF. The CDR3 coding sequence is TGTGCCTCCTTCGGGGGCGGGGGGCTCTTCCAAGAGACCCAGTACTTC.

This clonotype was seen at least ten times. V is TRBV14 and J is TRBJ2-3; 9 bases match TRBD2. The CDR3 totals 17 residues. Per the germline V gene, CDR1 is SGHDN and CDR2 is FVKESK. The J segment lost 0 bases and the V segment lost 5 bases, leaving 9 bases of the junction unmatched. The CDR3 is CASSIGASGTSTDTQYF. CDR3 DNA: TGTGCCAGCAGCATCGGGGCTAGCGGGACTAGCACAGATACGCAGTATTTT.

This clonotype was counted at least ten times. The CDR3 is CASSVADAYGYTF. The CDR3 DNA is TGTGCCAGCAGCGTAGCTGACGCCTATGGCTACACCTTC. This sequence joins TRBV9 and TRBJ1-2, with D unclear. V dropped 0 bases and J dropped 4 bases, with 7 bases sitting between them. CDR1 and CDR2 (germline): SGDLS, YYNGEE. This CDR3 has 13 residues.

This clonotype was observed a handful of times. V is TRBV20-1 and J is TRBJ2-2, with a tentative D call TRBD2 (6 bases). Trimming removed 3 bases from V and 1 base from J, with 6 bases in between. The CDR3 consists of 13 residues. CDR1 and CDR2 from the germline V gene are DFQATT and SNEGSKA (reference sequence). The CDR3 coding sequence is TGCAGTGCTAGGCGGGAGAACACCGGGGAGCTGTTTTTT. Translating gives CSARRENTGELFF.

The chain recombines TRBV18 with TRBJ1-1, with D possibly matching TRBD1 (5 bases). The V gene lost 3 bases and the J gene lost 3 bases, with 11 bases spanning the gap. In germline, CDR1 is KGHSH, CDR2 LQKENI. CDR3 length: 14 amino acids. DNA for the CDR3: TGTGCCAGCTCACCCGACGGGGGACACACTGAAGCTTTCTTT. Protein: CASSPDGGHTEAFF. Filled out from reference TRBV18 and TRBJ1-1, the complete variable domain reads NAGVMQNPRHLVRRRGQEARLRCSPMKGHSHVYWYRQLPEEGLKFMVYLQKENIIDESGMPKERFSAEFPKEGPSILRIQQVVRGDSAAYFCASSPDGGHTEAFFGQGTRLTVV.

This clonotype was observed many times. V and J are TRBV24-1 and TRBJ2-5, with D possibly TRBD2 on 6 matching bases. Germline CDR1 is KGHDR and CDR2 is SFDVKD. Trimming cost V 5 bases and J 0 bases, with 15 bases left between them. This CDR3 contains 16 residues. The CDR3 here is CATSAFRSGYQETQYF. Here the CDR3 DNA reads TGTGCCACCAGTGCCTTCAGGAGCGGGTACCAAGAGACCCAGTACTTC.

At least ten counts were recorded for this clonotype. The chain employs TRBV6-5 and TRBJ2-7, with 12 bases lining up with TRBD1. The CDR3 covers 21 residues. Germline V lookup: CDR1 MNHEY, CDR2 SVGAGI. With 4 bases clipped from V and 2 bases from J, the junction kept 21 bases outside the gene matches. The CDR3 sequence: CASSSPFPGTGGTGTTYEQYF. CDR3 bases: TGTGCCAGCAGTTCTCCCTTTCCCGGGACAGGGGGCACCGGGACCACCTACGAGCAGTACTTC.

The chain couples TRBV3-1 to TRBJ2-7; D might be TRBD2 (5 bases). V lost 1 base and J 3 bases, leaving 10 bases between the germline ends. Germline CDR1 is LGHDT and CDR2 is YNNKEL (reference sequence). This CDR3 contains 14 residues. The CDR3 loop is CASSQAGSGYEQYF. For the CDR3, the DNA is TGTGCCAGCAGCCAAGCCGGCAGCGGCTACGAGCAGTACTTC.

This clonotype has ten or more counts. The chain employs TRBV29-1 and TRBJ2-1, with D possibly TRBD2 on 5 matching bases. Per the germline V gene, CDR1 is SQVTM and CDR2 is ANQGSEA. CDR3 length equals 14 residues. With 2 bases removed from V and 3 bases from J, the gap between germline ends came to 11 bases. CDR3 in amino acids: CSVEPTRGYNEQFF. The CDR3 DNA follows: TGCAGCGTTGAACCCACCCGGGGCTACAATGAGCAGTTCTTC.

At least ten counts were recorded for this clonotype. CDR3 region: CASRLGRGLPLHF. The CDR3 DNA sequence: TGTGCCAGCAGATTAGGGCGGGGCCTACCCCTCCACTTT. V gene TRBV25-1 combines with J gene TRBJ1-6; D might be TRBD1 (5 bases). The CDR3 has 13 amino acids. Germline V CDR1 and CDR2: MGHDK, SYGVNS. V lost 6 bases to trimming and J lost 12 bases, with 15 bases between them.

This clonotype was seen only a few times. The V call is TRBV30, the J call TRBJ2-3, with unresolved D. With 8 bases removed from V and 1 base from J, the gap between germline ends came to 10 bases. This CDR3 has 12 amino acids. Germline CDR1 and CDR2: GTSNPN and SVGIG (reference sequence). The CDR3 sequence is CAHTPGTDTQYF. CDR3 DNA: TGTGCCCACACCCCGGGCACAGATACGCAGTATTTT.

This clonotype was counted at least ten times. The genes are TRBV7-2 and TRBJ2-7; 8 bases line up with TRBD1. Unmatched junction bases numbered 2, after V lost 5 bases and J lost 2 bases. This CDR3 comprises 13 residues. CDR1 and CDR2 (germline): SGHTA, FQGNSA. This CDR3 is CASSGTGPYEQYF. The CDR3 DNA sequence: TGTGCCAGCAGCGGGACAGGCCCCTACGAGCAGTACTTC.

This clonotype appeared many times. The chain recombines TRBV10-1 with TRBJ1-1; no definite D call. Trimming cost V 5 bases and J 4 bases, with 5 bases left between them. The CDR3 contains 11 residues. CDR1 is WNHNN, CDR2 SYGVQD, per germline (reference sequence). The CDR3 nucleotides read TGCGCCAGCAGTTCAACCACTGAAGCTTTCTTT. This gives the protein CASSSTTEAFF.

This chain links TRBV27 with TRBJ1-1; 9 nucleotides match TRBD1. The V and J ends lost 8 bases and 6 bases, in that order; junction bases with no gene match: 7. CDR1 is MNHEY, CDR2 SMNVEV, per germline (reference sequence). CDR3 size: 13 residues. The CDR3 DNA sequence: TGTGCCAGCCGGGACAGGGTGGTTTCTGAAGCTTTCTTT. Encoded protein: CASRDRVVSEAFF.

This clonotype came up many times. The chain's CDR3 is CASSLDLTSGRGIYEQYF. CDR3 nucleotides: TGCGCCAGCAGCTTGGACCTGACTAGCGGGAGGGGAATCTACGAGCAGTACTTC. This rearrangement joins TRBV5-1 to TRBJ2-7; 14 nucleotides line up with TRBD2. This CDR3 has 18 residues. Germline-derived CDR1 and CDR2 are SGHRS and YFSETQ. The ends lost 0 bases at V and 3 bases at J; junction bases unmatched: 8. Using reference TRBV5-1 and TRBJ2-7 for the parts outside the CDR3, the full variable domain is KAGVTQTPRYLIKTRGQQVTLSCSPISGHRSVSWYQQTPGQGLQFLFEYFSETQRNKGNFPGRFSGRQFSNSRSEMNVSTLELGDSALYLCASSLDLTSGRGIYEQYFGPGTRLTVT.

This clonotype was observed many times. This chain joins TRBV7-2 and TRBJ1-5; D is unclear. CDR3 length equals 12 residues. V was cut by 5 bases and J by 3 bases, with 5 bases left in between. The germline V gene has CDR1 SGHTA and CDR2 FQGNSA. The chain's CDR3 is CASSLSNQPQHF. The CDR3 bases are TGTGCCAGCAGCCTCTCCAATCAGCCCCAGCATTTT. Variable domain in full (rest from reference TRBV7-2 and TRBJ1-5): GAGVSQSPSNKVTEKGKDVELRCDPISGHTALYWYRQSLGQGLEFLIYFQGNSAPDKSGLPSDRFSAERTGGSVSTLTIQRTQQEDSAVYLCASSLSNQPQHFGDGTRLSIL.

This clonotype came up many times. J is TRBJ1-1 and V is TRBV29-1; D might be TRBD1 (5 bases). V lost 6 bases and J lost 2, with 16 bases in between. Germline CDR1 SQVTM, CDR2 ANQGSEA. The CDR3 consists of 14 residues. CDR3 in DNA: TGCAGCGTCAGGGCCCTAGCTTATAACACTGAAGCTTTCTTT. It codes for CSVRALAYNTEAFF.